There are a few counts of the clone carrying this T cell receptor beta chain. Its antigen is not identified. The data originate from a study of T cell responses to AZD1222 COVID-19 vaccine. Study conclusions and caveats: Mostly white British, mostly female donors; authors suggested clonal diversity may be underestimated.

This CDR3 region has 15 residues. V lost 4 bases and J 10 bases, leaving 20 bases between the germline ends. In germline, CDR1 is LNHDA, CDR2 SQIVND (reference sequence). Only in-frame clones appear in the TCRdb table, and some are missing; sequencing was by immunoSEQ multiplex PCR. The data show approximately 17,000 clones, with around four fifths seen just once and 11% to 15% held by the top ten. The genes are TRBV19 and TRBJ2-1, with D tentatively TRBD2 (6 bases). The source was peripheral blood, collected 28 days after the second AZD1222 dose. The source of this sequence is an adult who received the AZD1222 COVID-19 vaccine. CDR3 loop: CASSTFLGTGAEQFF. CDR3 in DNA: TGTGCCAGTAGTACTTTCCTTGGGACTGGTGCGGAGCAGTTCTTC.